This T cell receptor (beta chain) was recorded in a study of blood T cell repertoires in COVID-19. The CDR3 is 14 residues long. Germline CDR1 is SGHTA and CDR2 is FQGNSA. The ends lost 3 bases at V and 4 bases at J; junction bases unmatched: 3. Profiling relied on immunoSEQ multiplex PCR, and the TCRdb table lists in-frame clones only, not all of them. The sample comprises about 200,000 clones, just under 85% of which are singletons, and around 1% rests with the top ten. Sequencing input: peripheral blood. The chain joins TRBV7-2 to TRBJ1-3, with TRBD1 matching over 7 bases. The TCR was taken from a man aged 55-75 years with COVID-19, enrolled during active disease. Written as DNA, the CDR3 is TGTGCCAGCAGCTTGGACAGGATAGGAAACACCATATATTTT. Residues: CASSLDRIGNTIYF.